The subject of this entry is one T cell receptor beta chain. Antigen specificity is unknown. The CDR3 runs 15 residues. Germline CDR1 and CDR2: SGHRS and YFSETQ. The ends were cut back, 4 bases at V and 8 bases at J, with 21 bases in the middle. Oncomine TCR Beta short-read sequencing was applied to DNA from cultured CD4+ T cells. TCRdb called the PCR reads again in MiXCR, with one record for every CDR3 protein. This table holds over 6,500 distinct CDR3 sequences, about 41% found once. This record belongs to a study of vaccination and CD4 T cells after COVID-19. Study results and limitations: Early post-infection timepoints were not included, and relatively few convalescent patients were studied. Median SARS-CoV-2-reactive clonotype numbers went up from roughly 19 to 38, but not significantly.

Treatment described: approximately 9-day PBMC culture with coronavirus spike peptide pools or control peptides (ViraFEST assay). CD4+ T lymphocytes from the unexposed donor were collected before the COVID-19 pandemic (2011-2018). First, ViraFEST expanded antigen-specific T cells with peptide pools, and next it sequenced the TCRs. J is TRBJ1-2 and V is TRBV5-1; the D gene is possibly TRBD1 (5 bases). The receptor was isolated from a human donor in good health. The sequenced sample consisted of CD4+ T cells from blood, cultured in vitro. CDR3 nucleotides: TGCGCCAGCAGCATTGGCGGAATAAAGCAGGGAGGCTACACCTTC. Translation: CASSIGGIKQGGYTF.